The present T cell receptor (beta chain) was sequenced within a study of cytomegalovirus exposure and HLA in healthy donors. PCR involved 60 Vbeta and 13 Jbeta primers. Sequenced by immunoSEQ multiplex PCR; TCRdb stores in-frame clones only, minus some. The table records 90,000 to 120,000 clones, around 60% of them present only once. Concerning this clone itself: Its antigen is as yet unknown.

This CDR3 has 14 residues. Trimming stripped 4 bases from V and 4 bases from J, with 14 bases between. CDR1 GTSNPN and CDR2 SVGIG come from the germline V gene (reference sequence). The study, taken as a whole, reports: Listed as cytomegalovirus-associated were around 160 TCR beta chains.

The J gene is TRBJ1-3, the V gene TRBV30; no definite D call. The receptor comes from a man aged 25 to 40 in good health and CMV-seropositive. Sequenced sample: PBMCs. This chain's CDR3 is CAWMEKAWGNTIYF. The CDR3 coding sequence is TGTGCCTGGATGGAAAAAGCGTGGGGAAACACCATATATTTT.